One and the same sample provided the 18 T cell receptor beta chains below, sequenced in a study of identical twins. TCRdb redid the calling of the 5' RACE reads with MiXCR, one entry per CDR3 protein. The repertoire holds 310,000 or so distinct CDR3 sequences, with more than 8% as singletons. The same data also contributed to another study, on yellow fever vaccine responses in identical twins.

The specimen was CD8+ T cells sorted from blood. Every receptor here comes from a woman aged 18-35 years in good health.

This clonotype was counted many times. The rearrangement joins TRBV11-2 to TRBJ2-3; TRBD2 matches at 13 bases. The germline CDR1 and CDR2 sequences are SGHAT and FQNNGV. The V gene end was trimmed by 7 bases and the J gene end by 6 bases; junction bases not matched to a gene: 7. The CDR3 sequence is 15 residues long. The CDR3 protein is CASTVGTSGADTQYF. The DNA for the CDR3 is TGTGCCAGCACCGTCGGGACTAGCGGGGCTGATACGCAGTATTTT. Full variable domain (outside the CDR3, taken from reference TRBV11-2 and TRBJ2-3): EAGVAQSPRYKIIEKRQSVAFWCNPISGHATLYWYQQILGQGPKLLIQFQNNGVVDDSQLPKDRFSAERLKGVDSTLKIQPAKLEDSAVYLCASTVGTSGADTQYFGPGTRLTVL.

The rearrangement uses TRBV27 and TRBJ2-7; perhaps D is TRBD1 or TRBD2 (5 bases each). CDR1 MNHEY and CDR2 SMNVEV come from the germline V gene (reference sequence). The CDR3 length is 16 residues. V lost 0 bases to trimming and J lost 0 bases, with 12 bases between them. The CDR3 loop reads CASSLSPGPLSYEQYF. The DNA for the CDR3 is TGTGCCAGCAGTTTATCGCCGGGACCGCTCTCCTACGAGCAGTACTTC.

This clonotype appeared many times. The rearrangement joins TRBV5-1 to TRBJ2-3; D call uncertain. This CDR3 has 14 residues. Germline V gene sequence: CDR1 SGHRS, CDR2 YFSETQ. V lost 4 bases to trimming and J lost 0 bases, with 9 bases between them. The CDR3 region is CASSKYLSTDTQYF. CDR3 DNA: TGCGCCAGCAGCAAGTACCTTAGCACAGATACGCAGTATTTT.

This clonotype was observed at least ten times. The CDR3 region is CSVAGLATRSYEQYF. The CDR3 coding sequence is TGCAGCGTCGCAGGACTAGCGACGCGCTCCTACGAGCAGTACTTC. The rearrangement links TRBV29-1 to TRBJ2-7; 9 bases are shared with TRBD2. Unmatched junction bases numbered 9, after V lost 6 bases and J lost 0 bases. CDR1 is SQVTM, CDR2 ANQGSEA, per germline. CDR3 size: 15 residues.

In this sample, this clonotype turned up many times. The rearrangement joins TRBV28 to TRBJ2-2; D is uncertain. CDR3 length: 15 residues. V dropped 5 bases and J dropped 5 bases, with 15 bases sitting between them. Germline V gives CDR1 MDHEN, CDR2 SYDVKM. This chain's CDR3 is CASSPVPSETGELFF. CDR3 DNA sequence: TGTGCCAGCAGTCCCGTTCCTTCGGAGACCGGGGAGCTGTTTTTT. The whole variable domain, remainder taken from reference TRBV28 and TRBJ2-2, is DVKVTQSSRYLVKRTGEKVFLECVQDMDHENMFWYRQDPGLGLRLIYFSYDVKMKEKGDIPEGYSVSREKKERFSLILESASTNQTSMYLCASSPVPSETGELFFGEGSRLTVL.

A few counts support this clonotype. The chain couples TRBV19 to TRBJ2-1; 11 bases are shared with TRBD2. Germline V CDR1 and CDR2: LNHDA, SQIVND (reference sequence). V lost 4 bases to trimming and J lost 3 bases; unmatched junction nucleotides: 14. This CDR3 region has 19 residues. CDR3 nucleotides: TGTGCCAGTAGTAAAAAGAGACGAGGGGGGACTAGCGGCTACAATGAGCAGTTCTTC. This encodes CASSKKRRGGTSGYNEQFF.

V and J are TRBV12-5 and TRBJ2-1; D gene uncertain. Trimming removed 2 bases at V and 8 bases at J, with 10 bases between. The CDR3 is 13 amino acids. The germline gives CDR1 LGHNT, CDR2 FRNRAP. DNA for the CDR3: TGTGCTAGTGGTTTGCTTCCCTCTGATGAGCAGTTCTTC. Its protein product is CASGLLPSDEQFF.

This clonotype was counted ten times or more. The chain links TRBV20-1 to TRBJ2-3, with D possibly matching TRBD2 (6 bases). V lost 6 bases and J lost 0, with 16 bases in between. This CDR3 is 15 amino acids long. The V gene's germline CDR1 is DFQATT and CDR2 SNEGSKA (reference sequence). The CDR3 DNA sequence: TGCAGTGCGGTAGCTCGGCGGGGAAGCACAGATACGCAGTATTTT. As protein: CSAVARRGSTDTQYF.

The chain combines TRBV30 with TRBJ2-7, with a possible D match to TRBD2 (6 bases). CDR3 length equals 11 residues. Germline CDR1 reads GTSNPN; CDR2 reads SVGIG (reference sequence). The V gene lost 5 bases and the J gene lost 5 bases, with 10 bases spanning the gap. The CDR3 DNA reads as TGTGCCTGGGAGGAGGGGAACGAGCAGTACTTC. This sequence encodes CAWEEGNEQYF.

This clonotype appeared many times. The rearrangement joins TRBV15 to TRBJ1-4; D may be TRBD1 (5 bases). The V gene lost 0 bases and the J gene lost 10 bases, with 12 bases spanning the gap. Germline assignment: CDR1 LNHNV and CDR2 YYDKDF (reference sequence). The CDR3 is 14 amino acids. The CDR3 spells CATSRESGGGKLFF. The CDR3 nucleotides are TGTGCCACCAGCAGAGAATCCGGGGGGGGAAAACTGTTTTTT.

This chain connects TRBV7-6 to TRBJ2-1; TRBD2 matches 7 bases. This CDR3 region has 16 residues. V shed 2 bases, J shed 8 bases, and the junction held 12 bases outside the gene matches. Germline V CDR1 and CDR2: SGHVS, FNYEAQ. The CDR3 nucleotides are TGTGCCAGCAGCTTAATTACGGCGGGAGAAGTCGATGAGCAGTTCTTC. It translates to CASSLITAGEVDEQFF.

This clonotype was picked up a small number of times. The J gene is TRBJ2-3, the V gene TRBV29-1; 9 bases map to TRBD2. Germline lookup yields CDR1 SQVTM and CDR2 ANQGSEA. V trimming: 7 bases; J trimming: 6 bases; junction bases outside the gene matches: 14. The CDR3 extends over 15 amino acids. The CDR3 region is CSADGLAGLADTQYF. CDR3 DNA: TGCAGCGCCGACGGGCTAGCGGGATTAGCCGATACGCAGTATTTT.

This chain links TRBV9 with TRBJ2-3, with D perhaps given as TRBD1 or TRBD2 (5 bases each). Per the germline V gene, CDR1 is SGDLS and CDR2 is YYNGEE. The CDR3 spans 16 residues. Trimming left V 0 bases short and J 2 bases short, with 13 bases between. CDR3 region: CASSVGLGVSTDTQYF. The CDR3 DNA follows: TGTGCCAGCAGCGTAGGGTTGGGGGTTTCCACAGATACGCAGTATTTT.

This clonotype has only a few counts. The J gene is TRBJ2-2, the V gene TRBV7-8; 8 bases fit TRBD1. Germline V gives CDR1 SGHVS, CDR2 FQNEAQ. Trimming at V came to 4 bases and at J to 0 bases, leaving 7 bases not matched to a gene. The CDR3 contains 17 residues. DNA of the CDR3: TGTGCCAGCAGCTCCGGACAGGGCTACGCGAACACCGGGGAGCTGTTTTTT. This sequence encodes CASSSGQGYANTGELFF. The full variable domain, with the rest looked up from reference TRBV7-8 and TRBJ2-2, is GAGVSQSPRYKVAKRGQDVALRCDPISGHVSLFWYQQALGQGPEFLTYFQNEAQLDKSGLPSDRFFAERPEGSVSTLKIQRTQQEDSAVYLCASSSGQGYANTGELFFGEGSRLTVL.

This clonotype was detected many times. The genes are TRBV29-1 and TRBJ2-2; D might be TRBD1 (6 bases). CDR1 and CDR2 (germline): SQVTM, ANQGSEA. V was clipped by 4 bases and J by 2 bases, with 11 bases between them. CDR3 length equals 14 residues. This CDR3 reads CSVVDRSNTGELFF. The CDR3 region has the DNA TGCAGCGTTGTGGACAGATCAAACACCGGGGAGCTGTTTTTT.

V usage is TRBV27 and J usage is TRBJ2-7; D possibly corresponds to TRBD1 (5 bases). With 4 bases removed from V and 7 bases from J, the gap between germline ends came to 11 bases. The length of the CDR3 is 12 residues. Per the germline V gene, CDR1 is MNHEY and CDR2 is SMNVEV (reference sequence). CDR3 DNA sequence: TGTGCCAGCAGTTCATCCCGGACAGAGCAGTACTTC. This codes for CASSSSRTEQYF.

In DNA, the CDR3 is TGTGCCAGTAGTGCCGAACAGGGGGCGCTTTACAATGAGCAGTTCTTC. It yields the protein CASSAEQGALYNEQFF. V usage is TRBV19 and J usage is TRBJ2-1; 9 nucleotides match TRBD1. The CDR3 contains 16 residues. With 5 bases clipped from V and 4 bases from J, the junction kept 9 bases outside the gene matches. From germline, CDR1 is LNHDA and CDR2 SQIVND (reference sequence).

The chain carries TRBV2 and TRBJ1-5, with D uncertain. CDR1 SNHLY and CDR2 FYNNEI come from the germline V gene. There are 14 residues in the CDR3. The ends were cut back, 5 bases at V and 0 bases at J, with 8 bases in the middle. The CDR3: CASSRDYSNQPQHF. CDR3 nucleotide sequence: TGTGCCAGCAGTCGCGATTATAGCAATCAGCCCCAGCATTTT.